The source of this TCR beta chain is a study of beta chain features in type 1 diabetes. Overall study context: The patient and healthy donor groups were comparable for age, gender and cell yields.

It was via CD45RO/CCR7/CD25/CD127/CD95/CD27 that CD4+ naive, central memory, regulatory and stem cell-like memory cells were sorted. Reverse transcribing all isolated RNA meant expressed TCRB transcripts were sequenced. Profiled with immunoSEQ multiplex PCR; TCRdb holds only in-frame clones, not every one. The data hold under 250,000 clones, with 14% observed a single time. Germline assignment: CDR1 MDHEN and CDR2 SYDVKM. This CDR3 has 11 residues. Germline trimming cut 3 bases from V and 10 bases from J; bases unmatched to any gene: 1. This clone was observed a handful of times. As yet, its antigen is unknown. Study-level results: The naive, central memory and Treg TCRB repertoires looked more alike in patients than they did in healthy donors. Equally in patients and controls, shorter templates might have been favored by PCR.

This rearrangement joins TRBV28 to TRBJ2-3; 7 bases align to TRBD2. Sequencing was done on a sample of naive CD4+ T cells from blood. The receptor comes from a woman in her thirties or forties in good health. The CDR3 sequence is CASSFRGAQYF. The CDR3 nucleotides read TGTGCCAGCAGTTTTCGGGGGGCGCAGTATTTT.